The 28 T cell receptor beta chains in this list originate from one sample, sequenced in a study of blood T cell repertoires in COVID-19. Only in-frame clones appear in the TCRdb table, and some are missing; sequencing was by immunoSEQ multiplex PCR. Of 140,000 or so clones listed, over 80% are singletons. Sequenced sample: peripheral blood. All receptors derive from a woman in her 50s with acute or convalescent COVID-19.

The chain employs TRBV7-6 and TRBJ2-7; perhaps TRBD2 as D (5 bases). This CDR3 has 15 residues. Trimming shortened V by 3 bases and J by 0 bases, and 12 bases separated the two germline ends. Per germline, CDR1 SGHVS and CDR2 FNYEAQ. CDR3 loop: CASSLEAHSSYEQYF. CDR3 nucleotides: TGTGCCAGCAGCTTGGAGGCCCACAGCTCCTACGAGCAGTACTTC.

This rearrangement joins TRBV7-3 to TRBJ1-1, with TRBD1 matching 11 bases. The germline CDR1 and CDR2 sequences are SGHTA and FQGTGA. The V and J ends lost 2 bases and 4 bases, in that order; junction bases with no gene match: 0. This CDR3 contains 14 residues. Written as DNA, the CDR3 is TGTGCCAGCAGCTTAGGACAGGGGGCCACTGAAGCTTTCTTT. Translating it yields CASSLGQGATEAFF.

The rearrangement links TRBV2 to TRBJ1-2; D is unresolved. Trimming left V 7 bases short and J 3 bases short, with 12 bases between. The CDR3 is 13 residues long. From germline, CDR1 is SNHLY and CDR2 FYNNEI. The CDR3 DNA follows: TGTGCCAGCATAAATCGAGATGACTATGGCTACACCTTC. Protein: CASINRDDYGYTF.

The chain couples TRBV25-1 to TRBJ1-2; tentatively, D is TRBD1 (6 bases). The CDR3 runs to 17 residues. V shed 6 bases and J shed 6 bases, with 26 bases lying between them. In germline, CDR1 is MGHDK, CDR2 SYGVNS. The CDR3 sequence is CASSIGAGASRVNGYTF. The CDR3 coding sequence is TGTGCCAGCAGCATCGGCGCAGGGGCCTCGCGTGTTAATGGCTACACCTTC.

This chain joins TRBV11-2 and TRBJ2-5, with 8 bases fitting TRBD1. The CDR3 has 14 residues. Germline V gene sequence: CDR1 SGHAT, CDR2 FQNNGV. V dropped 5 bases and J dropped 5; count of bases not matched to a gene: 7. This CDR3 is CASSPRTGRETQYF. The CDR3 nucleotides are TGTGCCAGCAGCCCCCGGACAGGGCGGGAGACCCAGTACTTC.

The rearrangement uses TRBV7-6 and TRBJ1-3; maybe TRBD1 (6 bases). CDR3 size: 15 residues. The ends were cut back, 1 base at V and 0 bases at J, with 7 bases in the middle. The germline gives CDR1 SGHVS, CDR2 FNYEAQ. CDR3 DNA sequence: TGTGCCAGCAGCTTAGTGGGACACTCTGGAAACACCATATATTTT. It yields the protein CASSLVGHSGNTIYF.

This clone came up once. The chain has TRBV1 and TRBJ2-3; the table gives TRBD1 as D, unverified against the DNA. TRBV1 is tagged as a pseudogene. CDR3 length: 19 residues. Here the CDR3 reads CTSSQATGTGGLNTDTQYF. The CDR3 DNA reads as TGCACCAGCAGCCAAGCAACCGGGACAGGGGGACTCAACACAGATACGCAGTATTTT.

By share, this clone ranks as medium-sized (0.01 to 0.1%). The rearrangement links TRBV6-4 to TRBJ2-1; 9 bases fit TRBD1. CDR1 and CDR2 from the germline V gene are MRHNA and SNTAGT. CDR3 size: 15 residues. The junction had 2 bases not matched to a gene; V was cut back by 3 bases and J by 2 bases. CDR3 nucleotide sequence: TGTGCCAGCAGTGAACAGGGGGCAACCTACAATGAGCAGTTCTTC. Translation: CASSEQGATYNEQFF.

A single count supports this clone. The chain links TRBV7-6 to TRBJ1-1, with unresolved D. The ends were cut back, 4 bases at V and 1 base at J, with 7 bases in the middle. The CDR3 has 13 amino acids. Per germline, CDR1 SGHVS and CDR2 FNYEAQ. CDR3 nucleotides: TGTGCCAGCAGCTCATCCGGGAACACTGAAGCTTTCTTT. Protein product: CASSSSGNTEAFF. The variable domain in full, with the rest retrieved from reference TRBV7-6 and TRBJ1-1, is GAGVSQSPRYKVTKRGQDVALRCDPISGHVSLYWYRQALGQGPEFLTYFNYEAQQDKSGLPNDRFSAERPEGSISTLTIQRTEQRDSAMYRCASSSSGNTEAFFGQGTRLTVV.

The V gene is TRBV6-2 or TRBV6-3, the J gene TRBJ1-2, with TRBD1 as a possible D gene (6 bases). Trimming took 2 bases from V and 8 from J, leaving 12 bases between them. Germline values: CDR1 MNHEY, CDR2 SVGEGT. CDR3 length: 13 residues. The CDR3 loop is CASSYPRGRGYTF. Written as DNA, the CDR3 is TGTGCCAGCAGTTACCCCAGGGGACGCGGCTACACCTTC.

This chain joins TRBV24-1 and TRBJ2-1; the match to TRBD1 covers 8 bases. CDR1 and CDR2 (germline): KGHDR, SFDVKD. J was trimmed by 1 base and V by 4 bases; bases with no gene match: 17. The CDR3 spans 20 residues. As DNA, the CDR3 is TGTGCCACCAGTGAAGGTAGGCCGGACAGGGCCCCCAGGTCCTACAATGAGCAGTTCTTC. This translates into CATSEGRPDRAPRSYNEQFF.

The chain carries TRBV2 and TRBJ1-2, with D unresolved. The V gene lost 3 bases and the J gene lost 8 bases, with 22 bases spanning the gap. Looked up from germline, CDR1 is SNHLY and CDR2 is FYNNEI. The CDR3 consists of 16 residues. CDR3 in DNA: TGTGCCAGCAGTGAGTGGCGCGTCGGAGGAGGGCGAGGCTACACCTTC. It is translated as CASSEWRVGGGRGYTF.

J is TRBJ2-1 and V is TRBV20-1, with a weak D call TRBD2 (7 bases). V was clipped by 3 bases and J by 6 bases, with 18 bases between them. CDR3 length: 15 amino acids. Germline V gives CDR1 DFQATT, CDR2 SNEGSKA (reference sequence). CDR3 nucleotides: TGCAGTGCTAGTGCCTGGACTAGAGGGGGCAATGAGCAGTTCTTC. Amino acids: CSASAWTRGGNEQFF.

This chain's CDR3 is CASSSDRAYNEQFF. The CDR3 DNA sequence: TGTGCCAGCAGTTCGGACAGGGCTTACAATGAGCAGTTCTTC. This rearrangement joins TRBV28 to TRBJ2-1; TRBD1 matches 8 bases. The junction had 3 bases not matched to a gene; V was cut back by 4 bases and J by 4 bases. This CDR3 is 14 amino acids long. Germline assignment: CDR1 MDHEN and CDR2 SYDVKM.

This sequence joins TRBV5-3 and TRBJ1-1; D may be TRBD1 (6 bases). TRBV5-3 is an ORF; its function is uncertain. The CDR3 has 14 amino acids. The germline V and J ends were trimmed by 3 bases and 6 bases, with 15 bases remaining between them. The CDR3 reads CARSSYRVAPEAFF. The DNA of the CDR3 is TGTGCCAGAAGCTCCTACAGGGTGGCGCCTGAAGCTTTCTTT.

The chain couples TRBV28 to TRBJ1-2, with TRBD1 matching over 10 bases. Germline-derived CDR1 and CDR2 are MDHEN and SYDVKM. This CDR3 comprises 17 residues. V lost 2 bases to trimming and J lost 7 bases; unmatched junction nucleotides: 13. The CDR3 loop reads CASSLPPGRWDRGGYTF. The CDR3 DNA follows: TGTGCCAGCAGTTTACCCCCCGGACGATGGGACAGGGGTGGCTACACCTTC.

The genes are TRBV23-1 and TRBJ1-2; TRBD1 is a possible D gene (6 bases). TRBV23-1 is placed among ORFs of uncertain function. The CDR3 spans 20 residues. Trimming removed 2 bases from V and 0 bases from J, with 25 bases in between. The CDR3 is CASSQMARSDAQGANYGYTF. Here the CDR3 DNA reads TGCGCCAGCAGTCAAATGGCACGTTCTGACGCACAGGGAGCTAACTATGGCTACACCTTC.

The rearrangement joins TRBV9 to TRBJ2-7, with 9 bases lining up with TRBD2. J gave up 2 bases and V 3 bases, and 6 bases lay outside the gene matches. The CDR3 covers 15 residues. Per germline, CDR1 SGDLS and CDR2 YYNGEE. For the CDR3, the DNA is TGTGCCAGCAGCGAACTAGCGGGCCCCACCTACGAGCAGTACTTC. As protein: CASSELAGPTYEQYF.

The chain uses TRBV7-8 and TRBJ1-6, with D possibly matching TRBD1 (6 bases). The CDR3 is 15 amino acids. V lost 1 base and J 6 bases, leaving 10 bases between the germline ends. Germline CDR1 reads SGHVS; CDR2 reads FQNEAQ. CDR3 sequence: CASSLGTAFNSPLHF. In nucleotides, the CDR3 is TGTGCCAGCAGCTTAGGGACAGCCTTTAATTCACCCCTCCACTTT.

CDR3 protein: CASSQDAGGPNIQYF. The DNA for the CDR3 is TGCGCCAGCAGCCAAGATGCGGGGGGCCCAAACATTCAGTACTTC. The chain links TRBV4-1 to TRBJ2-4; TRBD2 matches 8 bases. Germline CDR1 and CDR2: MGHRA and YSYEKL. The V and J ends lost 0 bases and 6 bases, in that order; junction bases with no gene match: 4. This CDR3 region has 15 residues.

As for this clone: A read error may produce the germline difference seen at one junction end. The rearrangement joins TRBV5-1 to TRBJ1-1; D possibly corresponds to TRBD1 (6 bases). Germline CDR1 and CDR2: SGHRS and YFSETQ. This CDR3 has 13 residues. The CDR3 reads CASRSGAAGLGKF. The CDR3 region has the DNA TGCGCCAGCAGATCGGGGGCGGCAGGACTAGGGAAATTT.

In DNA, the CDR3 is TGTGCCAGCAGCCTCTCACTAGCGGGGGGAGAGACCCAGTACTTC. The encoded protein is CASSLSLAGGETQYF. V gene TRBV7-3 combines with J gene TRBJ2-5; 12 nucleotides align to TRBD2. Germline V gene data show CDR1 as SGHTA and CDR2 as FQGTGA. The CDR3 contains 15 residues. V lost 5 bases and J lost 4; bases outside the gene matches: 5.

The sample holds one count of this clone. CDR3 region: CASSVGLADYNEQFF. In DNA, the CDR3 is TGTGCCAGCAGCGTAGGCCTAGCAGATTACAATGAGCAGTTCTTC. The V gene is TRBV9, the J gene TRBJ2-1; tentatively, D is TRBD2 (5 bases). This CDR3 contains 15 residues. The germline CDR1 and CDR2 sequences are SGDLS and YYNGEE. Trimming shortened V by 0 bases and J by 4 bases, and 11 bases separated the two germline ends.

CDR3 in DNA: TGTGCCAGCAGTTGGGGACAGGGGAACACTGAAGCTTTCTTT. Translating gives CASSWGQGNTEAFF. This sequence joins TRBV27 and TRBJ1-1; the match to TRBD1 covers 9 bases. Trimming took 4 bases from V and 1 from J; bases not matched to a gene: 1. CDR3 size: 14 residues. Per the germline V gene, CDR1 is MNHEY and CDR2 is SMNVEV (reference sequence).

V gene TRBV10-3 combines with J gene TRBJ1-3, with D maybe TRBD1 (5 bases). Trimming shortened V by 2 bases and J by 1 base, and 12 bases separated the two germline ends. CDR3 length: 16 residues. CDR1 ENHRY and CDR2 SYGVKD come from the germline V gene. CDR3 region: CAISEPGGESGNTIYF. The CDR3 nucleotides read TGTGCCATCAGTGAGCCGGGGGGGGAGTCTGGAAACACCATATATTTT.

The CDR3: CASSMAGTNGPQHF. The CDR3 DNA follows: TGTGCCAGTAGTATGGCGGGGACCAATGGGCCCCAGCATTTT. V and J are TRBV19 and TRBJ1-5; tentative D call: TRBD1 (5 bases). The CDR3 has 14 amino acids. Per germline, CDR1 LNHDA and CDR2 SQIVND (reference sequence). Trimming took off 3 bases at V and 9 bases at J, with 15 bases between the two ends.

This clone was picked up one time. V usage is TRBV7-6 and J usage is TRBJ2-2, with D hard to call. Germline assignment: CDR1 SGHVS and CDR2 FNYEAQ. The V end lost 4 bases, the J end lost 6 bases, and 6 bases lay between the germline ends. The CDR3 is 12 residues long. CDR3 loop: CASSSMAGELFF. CDR3 nucleotide sequence: TGTGCCAGCAGCTCTATGGCCGGGGAGCTGTTTTTT.

V and J are TRBV7-9 and TRBJ2-1, with 8 bases identical to TRBD2. CDR3 length: 15 amino acids. Germline loops: CDR1 SEHNR, CDR2 FQNEAQ (reference sequence). V lost 2 bases to trimming and J lost 8 bases; unmatched junction nucleotides: 8. CDR3 DNA sequence: TGTGCCAGCAGCTTAATCAGCGGGAGTTTTCATGAGCAGTTCTTC. The encoded protein is CASSLISGSFHEQFF.